The entry below gives a single T cell receptor (beta chain) sequence along with its context. The sample originates from a study of human T cells and chemical hapten exposure. About the study: Per-sample TCR yield variation was attributed mainly to small pooled library volume differences.

MiXCR, applied by TCRdb to the RACE reads, yields one record per CDR3 protein. The sample includes 200,000 to 300,000 distinct CDR3 sequences, about 9% of them seen just once. Sample time point: pre-sensitization, week 0. The treatment was: therapeutic diphenylcyclopropenone sensitization with weekly scalp DPC. This CDR3 is built from 14 residues. Trimming cost V 6 bases and J 4 bases, with 18 bases left between them. Germline V gene lookup returns CDR1 DFQATT and CDR2 SNEGSKA (reference sequence). The receptor was derived from a woman aged 40 to 55 with alopecia areata. Some clones in this sample may be carry-over from other donors' samples. This chain joins TRBV20-1 and TRBJ1-1; D not resolved. The source was whole blood, collected in connection with sensitization to the hapten diphenylcyclopropenone (DPC). The CDR3 nucleotides read TGCAGTGCCGAGTTCCTCGGGGTAGGCACTGAAGCTTTCTTT. It is translated as CSAEFLGVGTEAFF.